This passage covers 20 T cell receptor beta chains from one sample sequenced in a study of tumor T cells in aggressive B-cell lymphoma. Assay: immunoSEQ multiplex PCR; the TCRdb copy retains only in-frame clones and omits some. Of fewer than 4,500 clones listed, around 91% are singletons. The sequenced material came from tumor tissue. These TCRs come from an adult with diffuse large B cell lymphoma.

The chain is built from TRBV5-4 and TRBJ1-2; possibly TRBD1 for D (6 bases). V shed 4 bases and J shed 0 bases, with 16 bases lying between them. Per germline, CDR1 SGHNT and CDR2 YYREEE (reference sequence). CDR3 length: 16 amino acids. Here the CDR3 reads CASSPRRRTANYGYTF. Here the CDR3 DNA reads TGTGCCAGCAGCCCCCGGCGCAGGACAGCTAACTATGGCTACACCTTC.

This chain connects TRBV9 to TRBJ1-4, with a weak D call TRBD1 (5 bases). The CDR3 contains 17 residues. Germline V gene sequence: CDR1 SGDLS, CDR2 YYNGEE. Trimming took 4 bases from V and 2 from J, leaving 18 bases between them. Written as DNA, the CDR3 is TGTGCCAGCAGCCCGAGAACAGGAGAATCGACTAATGAAAAACTGTTTTTT. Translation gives CASSPRTGESTNEKLFF.

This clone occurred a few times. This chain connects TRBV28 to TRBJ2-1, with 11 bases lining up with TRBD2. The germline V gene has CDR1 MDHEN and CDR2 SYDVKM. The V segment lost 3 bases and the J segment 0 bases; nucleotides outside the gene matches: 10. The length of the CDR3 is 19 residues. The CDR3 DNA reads TGTGCCAGCAGTTTTTTCCTAGCGGGAGGTCCTAGCTCCTACAATGAGCAGTTCTTC. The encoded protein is CASSFFLAGGPSSYNEQFF.

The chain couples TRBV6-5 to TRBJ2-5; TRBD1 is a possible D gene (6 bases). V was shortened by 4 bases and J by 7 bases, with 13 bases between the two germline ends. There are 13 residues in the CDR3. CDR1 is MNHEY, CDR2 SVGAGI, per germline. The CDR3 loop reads CASSWDTAGTQYF. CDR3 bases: TGTGCCAGCAGTTGGGACACGGCTGGGACCCAGTACTTC.

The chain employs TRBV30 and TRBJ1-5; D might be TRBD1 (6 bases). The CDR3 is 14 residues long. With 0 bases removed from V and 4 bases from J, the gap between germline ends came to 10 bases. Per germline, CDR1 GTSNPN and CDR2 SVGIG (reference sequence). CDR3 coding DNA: TGTGCCTGGAGTGTGGGGACACCGAATCAGCCCCAGCATTTT. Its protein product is CAWSVGTPNQPQHF.

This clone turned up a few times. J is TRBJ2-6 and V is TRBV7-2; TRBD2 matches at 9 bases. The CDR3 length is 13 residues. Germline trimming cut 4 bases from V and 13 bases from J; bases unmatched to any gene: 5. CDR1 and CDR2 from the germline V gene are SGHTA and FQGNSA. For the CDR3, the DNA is TGTGCCAGCAGCTCCCCTAGCGGGATGGTCCTGACTTTC. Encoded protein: CASSSPSGMVLTF.

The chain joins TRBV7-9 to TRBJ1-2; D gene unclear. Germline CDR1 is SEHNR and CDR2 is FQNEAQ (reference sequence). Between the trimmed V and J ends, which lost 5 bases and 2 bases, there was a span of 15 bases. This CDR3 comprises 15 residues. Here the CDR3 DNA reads TGTGCCAGCAGCCCCCCTTTACAGCCCAACTATGGCTACACCTTC. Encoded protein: CASSPPLQPNYGYTF.

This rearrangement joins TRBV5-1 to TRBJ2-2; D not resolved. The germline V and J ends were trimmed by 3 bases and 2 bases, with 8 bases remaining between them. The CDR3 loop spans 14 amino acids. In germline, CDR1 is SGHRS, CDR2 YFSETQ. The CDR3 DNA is TGCGCCAGCAGCTATGAGAGTAACACCGGGGAGCTGTTTTTT. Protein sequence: CASSYESNTGELFF.

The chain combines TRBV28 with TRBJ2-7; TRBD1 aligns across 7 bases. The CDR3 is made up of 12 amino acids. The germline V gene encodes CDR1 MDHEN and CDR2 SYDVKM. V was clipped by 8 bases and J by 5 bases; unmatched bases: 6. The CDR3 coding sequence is TGTGCCAGCTTCGACAGGGCCCACGAGCAGTACTTC. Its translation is CASFDRAHEQYF.

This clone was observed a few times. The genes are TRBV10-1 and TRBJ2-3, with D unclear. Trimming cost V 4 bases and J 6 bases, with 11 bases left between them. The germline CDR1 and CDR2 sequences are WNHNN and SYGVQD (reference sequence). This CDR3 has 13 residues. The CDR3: CASSVLTRDTQYF. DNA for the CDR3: TGCGCCAGCAGTGTTCTAACCCGGGATACGCAGTATTTT.

This chain's CDR3 is CASSAGLAGHEQYF. The CDR3, as DNA: TGTGCCAGCAGCGCGGGACTAGCTGGGCACGAGCAGTACTTC. The V call is TRBV9, the J call TRBJ2-7; 9 nucleotides match TRBD2. CDR1 and CDR2 (germline): SGDLS, YYNGEE. The CDR3 extends over 14 amino acids. The junction had 6 bases not matched to a gene; V was cut back by 3 bases and J by 5 bases. Full variable domain (outside the CDR3, taken from reference TRBV9 and TRBJ2-7): DSGVTQTPKHLITATGQRVTLRCSPRSGDLSVYWYQQSLDQGLQFLIQYYNGEERAKGNILERFSAQQFPDLHSELNLSSLELGDSALYFCASSAGLAGHEQYFGPGTRLTVT.

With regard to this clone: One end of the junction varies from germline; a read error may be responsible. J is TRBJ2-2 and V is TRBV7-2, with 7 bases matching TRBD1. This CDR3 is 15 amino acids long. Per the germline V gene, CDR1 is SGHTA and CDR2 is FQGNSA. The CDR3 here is CASSDRALNTGELFF. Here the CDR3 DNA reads TGTGCCAGCAGCGACAGGGCCCTGAACACTGGGGAGCTGTTTTTT.

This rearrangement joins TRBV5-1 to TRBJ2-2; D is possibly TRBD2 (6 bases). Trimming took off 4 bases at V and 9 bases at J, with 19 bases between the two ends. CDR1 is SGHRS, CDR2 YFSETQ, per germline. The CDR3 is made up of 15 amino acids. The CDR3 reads CASSPRGGGAWELFF. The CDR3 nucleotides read TGCGCCAGCAGCCCGCGGGGCGGAGGGGCGTGGGAGCTGTTTTTT. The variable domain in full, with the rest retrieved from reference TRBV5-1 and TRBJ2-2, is KAGVTQTPRYLIKTRGQQVTLSCSPISGHRSVSWYQQTPGQGLQFLFEYFSETQRNKGNFPGRFSGRQFSNSRSEMNVSTLELGDSALYLCASSPRGGGAWELFFGEGSRLTVL.

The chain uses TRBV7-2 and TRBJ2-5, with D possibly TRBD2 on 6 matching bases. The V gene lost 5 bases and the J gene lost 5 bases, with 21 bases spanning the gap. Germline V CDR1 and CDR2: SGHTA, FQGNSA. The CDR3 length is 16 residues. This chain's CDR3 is CASSHREEGILETQYF. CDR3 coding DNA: TGTGCCAGCAGCCATAGGGAGGAGGGCATCCTCGAGACCCAGTACTTC.

CDR3 protein: CASSRDLLGELFF. DNA for the CDR3: TGCGCCAGCAGCCGGGACTTATTAGGGGAGCTGTTTTTT. This rearrangement joins TRBV10-2 to TRBJ2-2; possible D gene TRBD2, 6 bases. Trimming pared 6 bases from V and 8 bases from J, leaving 13 bases between. CDR3 size: 13 residues. Germline V gives CDR1 WSHSY, CDR2 SAAADI.

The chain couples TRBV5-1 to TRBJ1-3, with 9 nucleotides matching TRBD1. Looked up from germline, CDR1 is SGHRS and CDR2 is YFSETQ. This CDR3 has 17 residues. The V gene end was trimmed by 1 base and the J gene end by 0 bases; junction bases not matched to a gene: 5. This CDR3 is CASSLMGQGGSGNTIYF. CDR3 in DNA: TGCGCCAGCAGCTTGATGGGACAGGGAGGCTCTGGAAACACCATATATTTT.

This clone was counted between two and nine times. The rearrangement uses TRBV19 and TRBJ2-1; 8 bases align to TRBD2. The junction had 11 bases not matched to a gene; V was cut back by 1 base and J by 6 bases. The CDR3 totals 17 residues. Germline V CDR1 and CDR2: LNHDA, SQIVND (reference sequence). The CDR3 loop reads CASSIGGGSGSVNEQFF. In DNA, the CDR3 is TGTGCCAGTAGTATAGGAGGGGGAAGCGGGAGTGTCAATGAGCAGTTCTTC.

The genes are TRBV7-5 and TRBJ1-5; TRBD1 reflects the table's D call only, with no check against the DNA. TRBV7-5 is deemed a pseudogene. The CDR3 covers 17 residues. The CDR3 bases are TGTGTCAGAAGCTTGGAGAGGGACAGACTGAGCAATCAGCCCCAGCATTTT. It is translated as CVRSLERDRLSNQPQHF.

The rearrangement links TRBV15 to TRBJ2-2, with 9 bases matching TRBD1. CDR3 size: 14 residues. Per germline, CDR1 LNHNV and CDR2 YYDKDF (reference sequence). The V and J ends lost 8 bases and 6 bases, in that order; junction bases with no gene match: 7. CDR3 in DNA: TGTGCCACCCGCGACAGGGGGACGGCCGGGGAGCTGTTTTTT. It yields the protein CATRDRGTAGELFF.

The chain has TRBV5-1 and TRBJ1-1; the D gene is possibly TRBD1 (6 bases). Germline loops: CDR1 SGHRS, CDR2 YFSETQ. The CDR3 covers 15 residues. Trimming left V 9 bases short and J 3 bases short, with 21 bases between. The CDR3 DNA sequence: TGCGCCACCGGTATGGGGGGGGCGGGGGACACTGAAGCTTTCTTT. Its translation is CATGMGGAGDTEAFF.